Listed here are 27 T cell receptor beta chains from one sample, sequenced in a study of graft-versus-host responses after intestinal transplantation. These receptors are not linked to any known antigen. Libraries were prepared by immunoSEQ multiplex PCR; TCRdb keeps only in-frame clonotypes and omits some of them. The repertoire includes about 39,000 clones, 90% to 95% of them detected once, and more than 0.2% sits in the top ten. This specimen was unstimulated CD8+ T cells sorted from spleen or lymph node cells, taken before transplant. All receptors derive from a human donor who was the organ donor for an intestinal transplant.

The J gene is TRBJ2-5, the V gene TRBV7-6; D is undetermined. This CDR3 has 14 residues. Per germline, CDR1 SGHVS and CDR2 FNYEAQ. V was shortened by 5 bases and J by 4 bases, with 14 bases between the two germline ends. In nucleotides, the CDR3 is TGTGCCAGCAGCGCCACCCCCCTAGGAGAGACCCAGTACTTC. As protein: CASSATPLGETQYF.

Notes on this clone: Other DNA sequences in this specimen translate into the identical CDR3. V and J are TRBV7-2 and TRBJ2-7; D is unclear. Germline CDR1 is SGHTA and CDR2 is FQGNSA. Trimming removed 6 bases from V and 0 bases from J, with 3 bases in between. The CDR3 consists of 11 residues. The DNA for the CDR3 is TGTGCCAGCAGTGACTCCTACGAGCAGTACTTC. Translating it yields CASSDSYEQYF.

CDR3 amino acids: CASSPRDRMNTEAFF. CDR3 DNA sequence: TGCGCCAGCAGCCCCCGTGACAGAATGAACACTGAAGCTTTCTTT. The V call is TRBV5-1, the J call TRBJ1-1, with D possibly being TRBD1 (5 bases). V was shortened by 4 bases and J by 0 bases, with 13 bases between the two germline ends. There are 15 residues in the CDR3. The germline CDR1 and CDR2 sequences are SGHRS and YFSETQ.

The chain uses TRBV27 and TRBJ2-7, with TRBD1 identical over 8 bases. Germline lookup yields CDR1 MNHEY and CDR2 SMNVEV (reference sequence). V was clipped by 11 bases and J by 3 bases; unmatched bases: 9. This CDR3 is 13 amino acids long. Here the CDR3 reads CASSFGQGYEQYF. For the CDR3, the DNA is TGTGCCTCTAGTTTTGGACAGGGCTACGAGCAGTACTTC.

The chain is built from TRBV29-1 and TRBJ1-4; 7 bases align to TRBD1. The CDR3 is made up of 13 amino acids. The junction had 5 bases not matched to a gene; V was cut back by 6 bases and J by 4 bases. CDR1 and CDR2 (germline): SQVTM, ANQGSEA. DNA for the CDR3: TGCAGCGTGGGGGACAGAAGTAATGAAAAACTGTTTTTT. It translates to CSVGDRSNEKLFF.

The rearrangement links TRBV6-5 to TRBJ2-1; D is unclear. V was pared by 0 bases and J by 0 bases, with 9 bases between. This CDR3 spans 16 amino acids. Germline CDR1 and CDR2: MNHEY and SVGAGI. CDR3 bases: TGTGCCAGCAGTTACTCCTTGTCGCTCTCCTACAATGAGCAGTTCTTC. Amino acid sequence: CASSYSLSLSYNEQFF.

The rearrangement joins TRBV10-3 to TRBJ1-5; 7 nucleotides match TRBD1. V lost 3 bases to trimming and J lost 0 bases; unmatched junction nucleotides: 5. The CDR3 extends over 16 amino acids. In germline, CDR1 is ENHRY, CDR2 SYGVKD. CDR3: CAISDSTGYSNQPQHF. In nucleotides, the CDR3 is TGTGCCATCAGTGACTCGACAGGGTATAGCAATCAGCCCCAGCATTTT.

The V and J genes are TRBV2 and TRBJ1-2; 7 nucleotides align to TRBD1. Trimming at V came to 1 base and at J to 4 bases, leaving 0 bases not matched to a gene. The CDR3 contains 13 residues. Germline V gives CDR1 SNHLY, CDR2 FYNNEI. The CDR3 loop is CASSEGQGYGYTF. CDR3 nucleotide sequence: TGTGCCAGCAGTGAAGGACAGGGCTATGGCTACACCTTC.

CDR3 bases: TGTGCCAGCAGTTTCGGACTAGCGGCCGATACGCAGTATTTT. Amino acid sequence: CASSFGLAADTQYF. V usage is TRBV6-5 and J usage is TRBJ2-3, with 10 bases lining up with TRBD2. This CDR3 spans 14 amino acids. Germline-derived CDR1 and CDR2 are MNHEY and SVGAGI. Trimming at V came to 4 bases and at J to 6 bases, leaving 4 bases not matched to a gene.

The gene calls are TRBV2 and TRBJ1-1; D remains unclear. CDR3 size: 15 residues. Deletions cut 2 bases from V and 1 base from J, with 11 bases between. Germline-derived CDR1 and CDR2 are SNHLY and FYNNEI. Written as DNA, the CDR3 is TGTGCCAGCAGTGAATCCCCCATTCGGAACACTGAAGCTTTCTTT. Protein product: CASSESPIRNTEAFF.

This clone appeared a single time. The genes are TRBV7-9 and TRBJ2-1; D could derive from TRBD1 or TRBD2 (5 bases each). V was clipped by 5 bases and J by 10 bases, with 12 bases between them. From germline, CDR1 is SEHNR and CDR2 FQNEAQ (reference sequence). The CDR3 spans 12 residues. CDR3 sequence: CASSPDSGEQFF. DNA of the CDR3: TGTGCCAGCAGCCCAGACAGCGGAGAGCAGTTCTTC.

This chain links TRBV28 with TRBJ2-7; D tentatively reads TRBD1 or TRBD2 (5 bases each). This CDR3 is 15 amino acids long. Trimming pared 4 bases from V and 2 bases from J, leaving 15 bases between. From germline, CDR1 is MDHEN and CDR2 SYDVKM. The CDR3 DNA is TGTGCCAGCAGTTCTCGGGACCCTGCCCCCTACGAGCAGTACTTC. Its translation is CASSSRDPAPYEQYF.

The chain couples TRBV7-9 to TRBJ1-1, with TRBD1 as a possible D gene (5 bases). V lost 4 bases, J lost 4 bases, and 13 bases lay in between. Germline V gene lookup returns CDR1 SEHNR and CDR2 FQNEAQ (reference sequence). This CDR3 contains 14 residues. This CDR3 reads CASSSPGTSTEAFF. CDR3 sequence (DNA): TGTGCCAGCAGCTCACCCGGGACCTCCACTGAAGCTTTCTTT.

V usage is TRBV5-6 and J usage is TRBJ1-1; TRBD1 matches at 11 bases. Looked up from germline, CDR1 is SGHDT and CDR2 is YYEEEE. CDR3 length: 17 amino acids. With V trimmed by 0 bases and J by 0 bases, 4 bases remained unmatched. The CDR3 reads CASSLGLGQGVNTEAFF. The CDR3 region has the DNA TGTGCCAGCAGCTTGGGGCTGGGACAGGGGGTGAACACTGAAGCTTTCTTT.

The chain links TRBV4-1 to TRBJ2-7; D perhaps matches TRBD1 (5 bases). Deletions cut 0 bases from V and 1 base from J, with 13 bases between. This CDR3 is 16 amino acids long. CDR1 is MGHRA, CDR2 YSYEKL, per germline. CDR3 sequence (DNA): TGCGCCAGCAGCCAAGATCCGCCAGGGAAATCCTACGAGCAGTACTTC. Its translation: CASSQDPPGKSYEQYF.

The gene calls are TRBV27 and TRBJ2-3; D might be TRBD2 (5 bases). The CDR3 has 17 residues. The germline V gene has CDR1 MNHEY and CDR2 SMNVEV (reference sequence). Between the trimmed V and J ends, which lost 8 bases and 2 bases, there was a span of 23 bases. Written as DNA, the CDR3 is TGTGCCAGCCTGATGGGTGGGTATAGCGAGCACACAGATACGCAGTATTTT. Protein sequence: CASLMGGYSEHTDTQYF.

This clone was seen once. The rearrangement uses TRBV5-4 and TRBJ2-7; perhaps D is TRBD1 or TRBD2 (5 bases each). Per the germline V gene, CDR1 is SGHNT and CDR2 is YYREEE (reference sequence). This CDR3 spans 14 amino acids. Trimming removed 3 bases from V and 5 bases from J, with 15 bases in between. The CDR3 loop reads CASSSVGARDEQYF. The CDR3 bases are TGTGCCAGCAGCTCCGTCGGGGCTCGGGACGAGCAGTACTTC.

The chain joins TRBV9 to TRBJ2-7; 12 bases are shared with TRBD2. The CDR3 totals 16 residues. The V and J ends lost 0 bases and 6 bases, in that order; junction bases with no gene match: 7. CDR1 is SGDLS, CDR2 YYNGEE, per germline. CDR3 loop: CASSVGLAGALVEQYF. CDR3 DNA sequence: TGTGCCAGCAGCGTAGGACTAGCGGGGGCTTTGGTCGAGCAGTACTTC. The full variable domain, in which reference TRBV9 and TRBJ2-7 provide the parts outside the CDR3, is DSGVTQTPKHLITATGQRVTLRCSPRSGDLSVYWYQQSLDQGLQFLIQYYNGEERAKGNILERFSAQQFPDLHSELNLSSLELGDSALYFCASSVGLAGALVEQYFGPGTRLTVT.

This chain uses TRBV19 with TRBJ1-2; the D gene is possibly TRBD1 (5 bases). CDR3 size: 15 residues. Trimming left V 3 bases short and J 3 bases short, with 14 bases between. Germline V gene sequence: CDR1 LNHDA, CDR2 SQIVND (reference sequence). The CDR3 DNA is TGTGCCAGTAGTATTTTCTTTGGAGGGGACTATGGCTACACCTTC. Protein product: CASSIFFGGDYGYTF.

This clone occurred once. The chain uses TRBV11-2 and TRBJ2-7, with 7 bases lining up with TRBD2. The CDR3 has 14 amino acids. Germline V gene sequence: CDR1 SGHAT, CDR2 FQNNGV. V lost 5 bases and J lost 3; bases outside the gene matches: 7. The CDR3 DNA is TGTGCCAGCAGCCGAGCGGGGTACGGCTACGAGCAGTACTTC. It specifies CASSRAGYGYEQYF.

This chain connects TRBV7-9 to TRBJ2-5, with 12 bases matching TRBD1. Germline-derived CDR1 and CDR2 are SEHNR and FQNEAQ (reference sequence). V lost 1 base, J lost 9 bases, and 9 bases stayed unmatched. The CDR3 is 16 amino acids. The CDR3 region is CASSLVPGQGAGAQYF. Here the CDR3 DNA reads TGTGCCAGCAGCTTAGTGCCGGGACAGGGGGCAGGGGCCCAGTACTTC.

There are a few counts of this clone. The V call is TRBV28, the J call TRBJ1-2; TRBD1 matches 9 bases. This CDR3 comprises 17 residues. V lost 4 bases and J lost 6; bases outside the gene matches: 15. Germline CDR1 reads MDHEN; CDR2 reads SYDVKM. Here the CDR3 DNA reads TGTGCCAGCAGTTCACCCGCCGGGACAGGGAAGAGGGATGGCTACACCTTC. It codes for CASSSPAGTGKRDGYTF.

J is TRBJ2-3 and V is TRBV7-9; D is possibly TRBD2 (5 bases). The CDR3 length is 13 residues. The germline V gene encodes CDR1 SEHNR and CDR2 FQNEAQ (reference sequence). The ends were cut back, 5 bases at V and 1 base at J, with 7 bases in the middle. CDR3 nucleotides: TGTGCCAGCAGCCCCGGGGGCACAGATACGCAGTATTTT. Its protein product is CASSPGGTDTQYF. The variable domain in full, completed from reference TRBV7-9 and TRBJ2-3, reads DTGVSQNPRHKITKRGQNVTFRCDPISEHNRLYWYRQTLGQGPEFLTYFQNEAQLEKSRLLSDRFSAERPKGSFSTLEIQRTEQGDSAMYLCASSPGGTDTQYFGPGTRLTVL.

The chain links TRBV6-5 to TRBJ2-3; unclear D gene. The ends were cut back, 0 bases at V and 7 bases at J, with 2 bases in the middle. This CDR3 is 11 amino acids long. The germline V gene has CDR1 MNHEY and CDR2 SVGAGI. CDR3: CASSYSNTQYF. Here the CDR3 DNA reads TGTGCCAGCAGTTACTCGAATACGCAGTATTTT.

CDR3 residues: CASSPSGDNEQFF. The CDR3 DNA sequence: TGCGCCAGCAGCCCCTCAGGGGACAATGAGCAGTTCTTC. The chain is built from TRBV5-1 and TRBJ2-1; D possibly corresponds to TRBD1 (6 bases). Germline V gene sequence: CDR1 SGHRS, CDR2 YFSETQ. This CDR3 has 13 amino acids. V was shortened by 4 bases and J by 5 bases, with 10 bases between the two germline ends. The full variable domain, in which reference TRBV5-1 and TRBJ2-1 provide the parts outside the CDR3, is KAGVTQTPRYLIKTRGQQVTLSCSPISGHRSVSWYQQTPGQGLQFLFEYFSETQRNKGNFPGRFSGRQFSNSRSEMNVSTLELGDSALYLCASSPSGDNEQFFGPGTRLTVL.

The chain uses TRBV27 and TRBJ1-5, with D perhaps matching TRBD1 (6 bases). V was pared by 3 bases and J by 1 base, with 7 bases between. CDR3 length: 14 residues. Germline values: CDR1 MNHEY, CDR2 SMNVEV (reference sequence). CDR3 sequence reads: CASSLTGSNQPQHF. The CDR3 bases are TGTGCCAGCAGTTTGACAGGAAGCAATCAGCCCCAGCATTTT.

Comments on this clone: Mismatch with germline at one junction end may stem from a read error. This CDR3 is CVSRDHDDTYSVEQYF. The CDR3, as DNA: TGTGTCAGCAGGGACCATGACGACACATATTCTGTCGAGCAGTACTTC. V and J are TRBV2 and TRBJ2-7; the D call may be TRBD1 or TRBD2 (5 bases each). The CDR3 has 16 residues. Germline-derived CDR1 and CDR2 are SNHLY and FYNNEI. Using reference TRBV2 and TRBJ2-7 for the parts outside the CDR3, the full variable domain is EPEVTQTPSHQVTQMGQEVILRCVPISNHLYFYWYRQILGQKVEFLVSFYNNEISEKSEIFDDQFSVERPDGSNFTLKIRSTKLEDSAMYFCVSRDHDDTYSVEQYFGPGTRLTVT.